Each of the 26 T cell receptor beta chains below was sequenced from the same sample in a study of human T cells and chemical hapten exposure. Using its own MiXCR run on the RACE reads, TCRdb lists one record per CDR3 protein. The sample lists over 70,000 distinct CDR3 sequences, 14% occurring once. The time point: pre-sensitization, week 0. Treatment indicated: therapeutic diphenylcyclopropenone sensitization with weekly scalp DPC. The sequencing used whole blood, collected in connection with sensitization to the hapten diphenylcyclopropenone (DPC). Receptor source: a woman aged 45 to 65 with alopecia areata. Some clones in this sample may be carry-over from other donors' samples.

The chain is built from TRBV20-1 and TRBJ1-1, with TRBD1 matching over 7 bases. CDR1 DFQATT and CDR2 SNEGSKA come from the germline V gene (reference sequence). The J segment lost 4 bases and the V segment lost 6 bases, leaving 11 bases of the junction unmatched. The CDR3 covers 14 residues. The CDR3 DNA reads as TGCAGTGCCCAAAGACAGGGCGATGGCACTGAAGCTTTCTTT. It specifies CSAQRQGDGTEAFF.

In its sample, this clonotype was seen a few times. The genes are TRBV5-1 and TRBJ1-6, with 10 positions matching TRBD1. Losses at the gene ends were 4 bases for V and 7 bases for J; bases not matched to a gene: 2. The CDR3 extends over 14 amino acids. Germline CDR1 SGHRS, CDR2 YFSETQ. The CDR3 DNA is TGCGCCAGCAGCCCGGGACAGGGGAATTCACCCCTCCACTTT. Encoded protein: CASSPGQGNSPLHF.

A few counts support this clonotype. V usage is TRBV4-2 and J usage is TRBJ2-3; D call uncertain. Germline CDR1 is LGHNA and CDR2 is YNFKEQ. The ends were cut back, 2 bases at V and 14 bases at J, with 14 bases in the middle. This CDR3 has 12 residues. CDR3 in DNA: TGTGCCAGCAGCCAAAAAGATACATATCTGTATTTT. Protein: CASSQKDTYLYF.

The rearrangement links TRBV21-1 to TRBJ2-2; the D segment call TRBD2 is taken from the table without a DNA check. TRBV21-1 is annotated as a pseudogene. CDR3 length equals 12 residues. CDR3 in amino acids: CGPSRPPGELFF. CDR3 DNA: TGTGGACCTAGCAGGCCACCGGGGGAGCTGTTTTTT.

This clonotype was observed at least ten times. The chain joins TRBV7-7 to TRBJ1-1; the match to TRBD1 covers 8 bases. The trim removed 5 bases at V and 3 bases at J, leaving 2 bases unmatched. The CDR3 sequence is 13 residues long. CDR1 SSHAT and CDR2 FNYEAQ come from the germline V gene (reference sequence). For the CDR3, the DNA is TGTGCCAGCAGCGCGGACAGGGACACTGAAGCTTTCTTT. Protein product: CASSADRDTEAFF.

This clonotype was seen a few times. The V call is TRBV30, the J call TRBJ2-7, with D perhaps TRBD2 (5 bases). This CDR3 comprises 13 residues. Trimming removed 5 bases from V and 0 bases from J, with 11 bases in between. Germline CDR1 and CDR2: GTSNPN and SVGIG (reference sequence). DNA for the CDR3: TGTGCCTGGGCCCGAGGGCTCTCCTACGAGCAGTACTTC. This sequence encodes CAWARGLSYEQYF.

This clonotype has just a few counts. The chain couples TRBV29-1 to TRBJ2-7, with 8 bases identical to TRBD1. V lost 5 bases and J lost 2; bases outside the gene matches: 2. The CDR3 loop spans 12 amino acids. Germline CDR1 and CDR2: SQVTM and ANQGSEA. The CDR3: CSVTGQAYEQYF. CDR3 nucleotide sequence: TGCAGCGTTACGGGACAGGCCTACGAGCAGTACTTC.

The sample holds a few counts of this clonotype. The genes are TRBV28 and TRBJ1-4; 7 nucleotides agree with TRBD1. The CDR3 totals 15 residues. Germline V gene sequence: CDR1 MDHEN, CDR2 SYDVKM. V lost 5 bases and J lost 8; bases outside the gene matches: 11. For the CDR3, the DNA is TGTGCCAGCAGTGCCTACAGGGGTCTTGGGGAAAAACTGTTTTTT. It translates to CASSAYRGLGEKLFF.

There are a few counts of this clonotype. This sequence joins TRBV18 and TRBJ1-5, with TRBD1 as a possible D gene (6 bases). Trimming stripped 3 bases from V and 3 bases from J, with 18 bases between. The germline gives CDR1 KGHSH, CDR2 LQKENI. CDR3 length: 17 amino acids. The CDR3 nucleotides read TGTGCCAGCTCACCGCAAGCCCCTAACAGGGTCAATCAGCCCCAGCATTTT. This codes for CASSPQAPNRVNQPQHF. The complete variable domain, with remaining parts taken from reference TRBV18 and TRBJ1-5, reads NAGVMQNPRHLVRRRGQEARLRCSPMKGHSHVYWYRQLPEEGLKFMVYLQKENIIDESGMPKERFSAEFPKEGPSILRIQQVVRGDSAAYFCASSPQAPNRVNQPQHFGDGTRLSIL.

The chain carries TRBV5-1 and TRBJ1-1; D may be TRBD1 (6 bases). The CDR3 sequence is 16 residues long. Germline CDR1 and CDR2: SGHRS and YFSETQ. V was shortened by 0 bases and J by 5 bases, with 17 bases between the two germline ends. The CDR3, as DNA: TGCGCCAGCAGCTTGGATCCTATGGGGGCTGAAACTGAAGCTTTCTTT. Residues: CASSLDPMGAETEAFF.

The chain employs TRBV7-6 and TRBJ1-1; possible D gene TRBD1, 5 bases. Per germline, CDR1 SGHVS and CDR2 FNYEAQ. The V and J ends lost 1 base and 1 base respectively, with 10 bases between them. The CDR3 runs to 15 residues. The CDR3 spells CASSLVFGGNTEAFF. The CDR3 DNA sequence: TGTGCCAGCAGCTTAGTCTTCGGGGGGAACACTGAAGCTTTCTTT.

This clonotype was counted between two and nine times. The V and J genes are TRBV29-1 and TRBJ1-1; D is unclear. The V gene's germline CDR1 is SQVTM and CDR2 ANQGSEA. The CDR3 totals 14 residues. Trimming shortened V by 5 bases and J by 1 base, and 14 bases separated the two germline ends. The CDR3 nucleotides are TGCAGCGTTAAAATGGGAGGAAGGAACACTGAAGCTTTCTTT. It is translated as CSVKMGGRNTEAFF.

V and J are TRBV6-6 and TRBJ2-7; tentative D call: TRBD1 (5 bases). CDR1 is MNHNY, CDR2 SVGAGI, per germline (reference sequence). The CDR3 covers 14 residues. Between the trimmed V and J ends, which lost 4 bases and 2 bases, there was a span of 12 bases. The CDR3 DNA sequence: TGTGCCAGCAGTTTCCAGGGCCCTACCTACGAGCAGTACTTC. It encodes CASSFQGPTYEQYF.

V and J are TRBV6-6 and TRBJ2-7, with D perhaps matching TRBD1 (5 bases). V dropped 2 bases and J dropped 0 bases, with 14 bases sitting between them. The CDR3 is 16 amino acids. From germline, CDR1 is MNHNY and CDR2 SVGAGI (reference sequence). The CDR3 nucleotides read TGTGCCAGCAGTTACCCCCCTATGCAGGGCTCCTACGAGCAGTACTTC. It encodes CASSYPPMQGSYEQYF.

In the case of this clonotype: A junction boundary mismatches the germline segment, possibly from a read error. This chain joins TRBV11-2 and TRBJ2-1; no clear D. The length of the CDR3 is 12 residues. CDR1 and CDR2 from the germline V gene are SGHAT and FQNNGV. CDR3 amino acids: CDSSPEGHEQFF. CDR3 coding DNA: TGTGACAGCAGCCCCGAAGGCCATGAGCAGTTCTTC.

V and J are TRBV20-1 and TRBJ2-7, with 9 bases identical to TRBD1. V dropped 6 bases and J dropped 2; count of bases not matched to a gene: 5. This CDR3 has 13 amino acids. The germline gives CDR1 DFQATT, CDR2 SNEGSKA (reference sequence). The CDR3: CSAWDRVPYEQYF. As DNA, the CDR3 is TGCAGTGCCTGGGACAGGGTCCCCTACGAGCAGTACTTC.

The V and J genes are TRBV2 and TRBJ2-7, with 8 bases matching TRBD1. V lost 6 bases to trimming and J lost 6 bases; unmatched junction nucleotides: 10. In germline, CDR1 is SNHLY, CDR2 FYNNEI. This CDR3 has 14 amino acids. DNA of the CDR3: TGTGCCAGCAGGCGTGAAGGACAGGGTGGCGAGCAGTACTTC. Translated, it gives CASRREGQGGEQYF.

This clonotype was detected many times. The chain joins TRBV2 to TRBJ2-7, with 8 bases lining up with TRBD2. Germline assignment: CDR1 SNHLY and CDR2 FYNNEI. Trimming took 5 bases from V and 4 from J; bases not matched to a gene: 4. CDR3 length equals 13 residues. The CDR3 reads CASSQSGRYEQYF. DNA of the CDR3: TGTGCCAGCAGTCAGAGCGGGAGATACGAGCAGTACTTC.

The table lists this clonotype with many counts. V is TRBV11-2 and J is TRBJ2-7; the match to TRBD2 covers 9 bases. Germline assignment: CDR1 SGHAT and CDR2 FQNNGV. Trimming removed 2 bases from V and 3 bases from J; junction bases left unmatched: 5. This CDR3 comprises 15 residues. Written as DNA, the CDR3 is TGTGCCAGCAGCTTACAGTCGCGGGAGGGCTACGAGCAGTACTTC. Encoded protein: CASSLQSREGYEQYF.

This sequence joins TRBV28 and TRBJ2-7, with TRBD2 matching 9 bases. Trimming at V came to 5 bases and at J to 2 bases, leaving 10 bases not matched to a gene. The CDR3 is 16 residues long. Germline loops: CDR1 MDHEN, CDR2 SYDVKM. The DNA of the CDR3 is TGTGCCAGCAGTGAACGGCTAGCGGGGACCGCCTACGAGCAGTACTTC. Its translation is CASSERLAGTAYEQYF.

The chain carries TRBV5-1 and TRBJ1-1, with D hard to call. Looked up from germline, CDR1 is SGHRS and CDR2 is YFSETQ. Trimming took off 4 bases at V and 1 base at J, with 11 bases between the two ends. The CDR3 length is 14 residues. In nucleotides, the CDR3 is TGCGCCAGCAGCATTACCCCAGCGAACACTGAAGCTTTCTTT. This codes for CASSITPANTEAFF.

The gene calls are TRBV9 and TRBJ1-4, with no clear D. CDR3 size: 14 residues. The germline CDR1 and CDR2 sequences are SGDLS and YYNGEE. Trimming shortened V by 1 base and J by 5 bases, and 9 bases separated the two germline ends. CDR3 coding DNA: TGTGCCAGCAGCGTAAGAGAGCGGAATGAAAAACTGTTTTTT. Residues: CASSVRERNEKLFF.

This clonotype was picked up a small number of times. The chain is built from TRBV12-3 or TRBV12-4 and TRBJ1-5, with a weak D call TRBD1 (5 bases). The ends were cut back, 5 bases at V and 0 bases at J, with 14 bases in the middle. This CDR3 contains 16 residues. CDR3 nucleotides: TGTGCCAGCAGTCTCGGGGCCGAATATAGCAATCAGCCCCAGCATTTT. It codes for CASSLGAEYSNQPQHF.

In its sample, this clonotype was seen a few times. The chain couples TRBV10-3 to TRBJ2-7; tentative D call: TRBD2 (6 bases). V was clipped by 4 bases and J by 0 bases, with 19 bases between them. CDR1 ENHRY and CDR2 SYGVKD come from the germline V gene. The CDR3 contains 17 residues. The CDR3 sequence is CAISGRESDGLSYEQYF. The CDR3 DNA reads as TGTGCCATCAGTGGGAGGGAATCGGACGGCCTCTCCTACGAGCAGTACTTC.

The rearrangement uses TRBV3-1 and TRBJ1-2; 8 bases map to TRBD1. Germline CDR1 and CDR2: LGHDT and YNNKEL (reference sequence). V shed 8 bases, J shed 4 bases, and the junction held 9 bases outside the gene matches. The CDR3 runs to 14 residues. The CDR3 coding sequence is TGTGCCAGCTCTCCCTTACAGGGGGGCTATGGCTACACCTTC. This codes for CASSPLQGGYGYTF.

This chain joins TRBV28 and TRBJ2-1; the D is unclear. This CDR3 has 12 amino acids. Germline CDR1 reads MDHEN; CDR2 reads SYDVKM. V lost 2 bases to trimming and J lost 9 bases, with 8 bases between them. The CDR3 nucleotides are TGTGCCAGCAGTTTACCGTCTGGTGAGCAGTTCTTC. It is translated as CASSLPSGEQFF.